This T cell receptor (beta chain) was profiled in a study of blood T cell repertoires in COVID-19. On the study more broadly: From T cells, B-cell-depleted T cells, or PBMCs came the material, which was cDNA or gDNA.

In the source study's methods: Cell counts per sample came from amplifying reference gene primers. TCRdb keeps only in-frame clones here, not all; method: immunoSEQ multiplex PCR. V and J calls and clone size come straight from that table; D and trimming were deduced from the DNA. Of around 70,000 clones detected, approximately 90% appear once; the ten largest clones hold 4.5% to 5.5%. The clonotype comes from a woman in her fifties or sixties with active COVID-19. Sample: peripheral blood.

CDR3 residues: CASSTQGGRSEAFF. CDR3 in DNA: TGTGCCAGTAGTACGCAAGGGGGTAGGTCCGAAGCTTTCTTT. This chain uses TRBV19 with TRBJ1-1; TRBD1 is a possible D gene (6 bases). The CDR3 is 14 amino acids. With 4 bases removed from V and 8 bases from J, the gap between germline ends came to 17 bases. The germline CDR1 and CDR2 sequences are LNHDA and SQIVND (reference sequence). The variable domain in full, completed from reference TRBV19 and TRBJ1-1, reads DGGITQSPKYLFRKEGQNVTLSCEQNLNHDAMYWYRQDPGQGLRLIYYSQIVNDFQKGDIAEGYSVSREKKESFPLTVTSAQKNPTAFYLCASSTQGGRSEAFFGQGTRLTVV.